Listed below are T cell receptor beta chains from one sample, sequenced in a study of cytomegalovirus exposure and HLA in healthy donors. TCRdb's table, derived via immunoSEQ multiplex PCR, lists solely in-frame clones and lacks some. The sample holds approximately 260,000 clones; 75% to 90% are singletons and the top ten take 1% to 1.5%. Sample: PBMCs. These receptors all come from a young woman in good health and CMV-seropositive. Each CDR3 is given with its conserved first and last residue. D genes are given only for firm matches. Size is omitted from some rows. Given values are once, few, many or a class for expanded clones.

J: TRBJ2-7; D: -; V: TRBV4-1; size: few; CDR3: CASSQDLSSYEQYF
J: TRBJ2-1; D: -; V: TRBV6-4; size: -; CDR3: CASSDSSGSSYNEQFF
J: TRBJ2-7; D: TRBD1; V: TRBV30; size: -; CDR3: CAWSADRGYDYEQYF
J: TRBJ2-2; D: TRBD2; V: TRBV12-5; size: -; CDR3: CASGLATSGNTGELFF
J: TRBJ1-2; D: TRBD1; V: TRBV28; size: once; CDR3: CASSRGTGDYGYTF
J: TRBJ1-3; D: TRBD1; V: TRBV11-3; size: -; CDR3: CASSARDRGINTIYF
J: TRBJ2-7; D: -; V: TRBV5-1; size: once; CDR3: CASSEDGGGRVKEQYF
J: TRBJ2-5; D: TRBD2; V: TRBV29-1; size: -; CDR3: CSVAGTSGRAYETQYF
J: TRBJ1-1; D: -; V: TRBV27; size: -; CDR3: CASSSGRGDGEAFF
J: TRBJ2-1; D: -; V: TRBV19; size: -; CDR3: CASSRDPGGNEQFF
J: TRBJ2-1; D: TRBD1; V: TRBV5-1; size: -; CDR3: CASSSRTGGGGNEQFF
J: TRBJ2-5; D: -; V: TRBV5-1; size: once; CDR3: CASRYTPQEETQYF
J: TRBJ2-7; D: TRBD2; V: TRBV7-9; size: -; CDR3: CASSLGSAGVREQYF
J: TRBJ2-7; D: -; V: TRBV2; size: -; CDR3: CASSVRGTPYEQYF
J: TRBJ1-4; D: TRBD1; V: TRBV11-2; size: -; CDR3: CASSSSRQGEKLFF
J: TRBJ1-5; D: -; V: TRBV4-1; size: -; CDR3: CASSQDVEGEPQHF
J: TRBJ2-3; D: -; V: TRBV18; size: -; CDR3: CASSSGDILDTQYF
J: TRBJ1-1; D: -; V: TRBV6-5; size: -; CDR3: CASSYRQGSTEAFF
J: TRBJ2-7; D: -; V: TRBV7-9; size: once; CDR3: CASSFWGPTYEQYF
J: TRBJ1-1; D: -; V: TRBV11-2; size: -; CDR3: CASSFGGLDTEAFF
J: TRBJ2-7; D: TRBD1; V: TRBV5-4; size: -; CDR3: CASSPGTYVLRDRVSYEQYF
J: TRBJ2-7; D: -; V: TRBV7-8; size: -; CDR3: CASSAGLSLYEQYF
J: TRBJ1-2; D: TRBD1; V: TRBV28; size: -; CDR3: CASSLDRGRGYTF
J: TRBJ2-7; D: -; V: TRBV25-1; size: few; CDR3: CASSTGVEQYF
J: TRBJ2-5; D: -; V: TRBV7-7; size: few; CDR3: CASSLQGRYETQYF
J: TRBJ2-1; D: -; V: TRBV10-3; size: -; CDR3: CAISGQGGDEQFF
J: TRBJ2-3; D: -; V: TRBV28; size: -; CDR3: CASSKDSPDTQYF
J: TRBJ2-2; D: TRBD2; V: TRBV4-2; size: -; CDR3: CASSQGPSVLASGKVKGAGELFF
J: TRBJ2-1; D: TRBD2; V: TRBV29-1; size: -; CDR3: CSVDLAGVSYNEQFF
J: TRBJ1-1; D: TRBD1; V: TRBV6-4; size: -; CDR3: CASSAPGGCTEAFF
J: TRBJ2-7; D: -; V: TRBV7-9; size: -; CDR3: CASSLESSYEQYF
J: TRBJ2-1; D: TRBD2; V: TRBV2; size: -; CDR3: CARGPLAGTNTYNEQFF
J: TRBJ1-1; D: -; V: TRBV4-2; size: -; CDR3: CASSQGYRVSEAFF
J: TRBJ1-5; D: -; V: TRBV6-6; size: -; CDR3: CASSYRTGDQPQHF
J: TRBJ1-5; D: -; V: TRBV28; size: -; CDR3: CASSFRGGQPQHF
J: TRBJ2-7; D: TRBD1; V: TRBV25-1; size: -; CDR3: CASRETGDGYEQYF
J: TRBJ2-1; D: -; V: TRBV30; size: -; CDR3: CAWTGFNEQFF